The 24 T cell receptor beta chains presented below share a single source sample, sequenced in a study of glioma-infiltrating T cells (dated by TCRdb to the mid-2010s). Sequencing was performed on an Illumina MiSeq. The iRepertoire nested amplicon-rescue multiplex PCR (arm-PCR) platform was used to amplify TCR alpha and beta CDR3 regions from RNA. TCRdb reprocessed the public reads (quality trimming at Q25 with fastp, clone calling with MiXCR) and kept in-frame beta chains. Rows matching on CDR3 protein sequence are summarized as one entry with the most common DNA and genes. This sample lists around 180,000 distinct CDR3 sequences; roughly 45% were detected once. Roughly 5.5% of the sample belongs to the ten largest clones. Sequenced material: glioma tissue, nonneoplastic brain tissue, or PBMCs (not recorded which). The source is a human donor with low-grade glioma or glioblastoma, undergoing nonglioma brain surgery, or in good health (not recorded which).

This clonotype was seen just once. The V gene is TRBV20-1, the J gene TRBJ2-3; no clear D gene. Germline-derived CDR1 and CDR2 are DFQATT and SNEGSKA (reference sequence). Trimming took off 3 bases at V and 2 bases at J, with 9 bases between the two ends. This CDR3 is 13 amino acids long. CDR3 in DNA: TGCAGTGCTAGTGGCTGCTACACAGATACGCAGTATTTT. This sequence encodes CSASGCYTDTQYF.

This clonotype was seen just once. This chain links TRBV27 with TRBJ1-3; 9 bases align to TRBD1. The CDR3 contains 15 residues. With 9 bases clipped from V and 3 bases from J, the junction kept 9 bases outside the gene matches. Germline V gene sequence: CDR1 MNHEY, CDR2 SMNVEV (reference sequence). CDR3 protein: CARSARQGDGNTIYF. For the CDR3, the DNA is TGTGCCAGAAGTGCGAGACAGGGGGATGGAAACACCATATATTTT.

This clonotype was detected a few times. V usage is TRBV5-4 and J usage is TRBJ2-1, with unresolved D. Per the germline V gene, CDR1 is SGHNT and CDR2 is YYREEE (reference sequence). This CDR3 comprises 16 residues. Trimming stripped 2 bases from V and 0 bases from J, with 12 bases between. The CDR3 nucleotides read TGTGCCAGCAGCTTACCGGTCCCGAGCTCCTACAATGAGCAGTTCTTC. It yields the protein CASSLPVPSSYNEQFF. Full variable domain (rest looked up from reference TRBV5-4 and TRBJ2-1): ETGVTQSPTHLIKTRGQQVTLRCSSQSGHNTVSWYQQALGQGPQFIFQYYREEENGRGNFPPRFSGLQFPNYSSELNVNALELDDSALYLCASSLPVPSSYNEQFFGPGTRLTVL.

As for this clonotype: This may come from a read error, since a much larger clone is one base off. The V and J genes are TRBV19 and TRBJ1-5, with a weak D call TRBD1 (6 bases). V was pared by 5 bases and J by 5 bases, with 10 bases between. Germline V gene sequence: CDR1 LNHDA, CDR2 SQIVND (reference sequence). CDR3 length: 13 residues. The CDR3 region is CASSGGADQPQHF. The CDR3 DNA is TGTGCCAGTAGTGGGGGGGCGGATCAGCCCCAGCATTTT.

The chain uses TRBV7-9 and TRBJ2-5; the D gene is possibly TRBD1 (5 bases). CDR3 length equals 14 residues. Trimming cost V 5 bases and J 4 bases, with 14 bases left between them. Germline V CDR1 and CDR2: SEHNR, FQNEAQ (reference sequence). Written as DNA, the CDR3 is TGTGCCAGCAGCACCGCTAGGGGTGGAGAGACCCAGTACTTC. Its translation: CASSTARGGETQYF.

This clonotype was observed once. A much larger clone lies one base from this, so it may be a read error. This chain connects TRBV7-2 to TRBJ1-1; D is unresolved. The CDR3 is 13 amino acids. V was shortened by 5 bases and J by 6 bases, with 13 bases between the two germline ends. In germline, CDR1 is SGHTA, CDR2 FQGNSA. The CDR3 is CASSELSVAEAFF. CDR3 DNA: TGTGCCAGCAGCGAGTTGAGTGTAGCTGAAGCTTTCTTT. Full variable domain (missing parts from reference TRBV7-2 and TRBJ1-1): GAGVSQSPSNKVTEKGKDVELRCDPISGHTALYWYRQSLGQGLEFLIYFQGNSAPDKSGLPSDRFSAERTGGSVSTLTIQRTQQEDSAVYLCASSELSVAEAFFGQGTRLTVV.

At least ten counts were recorded for this clonotype. The chain couples TRBV20-1 to TRBJ2-5; 9 bases map to TRBD1. Trimming at V came to 8 bases and at J to 4 bases, leaving 8 bases not matched to a gene. There are 13 residues in the CDR3. Per the germline V gene, CDR1 is DFQATT and CDR2 is SNEGSKA (reference sequence). Here the CDR3 reads CSPRADRGETQYF. DNA of the CDR3: TGCAGTCCCAGAGCGGACAGGGGAGAGACCCAGTACTTC.

On this clonotype itself: With a much larger clone just one base away, this may be a read error. This chain links TRBV28 with TRBJ2-7; weak D call: TRBD1 (5 bases). The length of the CDR3 is 12 residues. The ends were cut back, 6 bases at V and 3 bases at J, with 9 bases in the middle. Germline-derived CDR1 and CDR2 are MDHEN and SYDVKM. The chain's CDR3 is CASRQTDYEQYF. Written as DNA, the CDR3 is TGTGCCAGCAGACAGACAGACTACGAGCAGTACTTC.

Turning to this clonotype: A much bigger clone sits one base away, suggesting this may be a read error. This chain joins TRBV27 and TRBJ2-1; 11 bases are shared with TRBD2. This CDR3 comprises 15 residues. Germline V CDR1 and CDR2: MNHEY, SMNVEV (reference sequence). The trim removed 5 bases at V and 4 bases at J, leaving 4 bases unmatched. The DNA for the CDR3 is TGTGCCAGCAGTCAACTAGCGGGAGAGTACAATGAGCAGTTCTTC. The encoded protein is CASSQLAGEYNEQFF.

With respect to this clonotype: Being one base from a much bigger clone, this may be a read error. J is TRBJ1-5 and V is TRBV28, with D possibly TRBD1 on 6 matching bases. The V and J ends lost 5 bases and 7 bases respectively, with 21 bases between them. CDR1 is MDHEN, CDR2 SYDVKM, per germline. This CDR3 spans 16 amino acids. As DNA, the CDR3 is TGTGCCAGCAGTCACCTCCGGAATGGGGGGGCGCAGCCCCAGCATTTT. Residues: CASSHLRNGGAQPQHF.

On this clonotype itself: Since a much larger clone is just one base distant, this may be a read error. The conserved phenylalanine or tryptophan normally closing the CDR3 is absent here, so this likely arose from a read error. The DNA is omitted, as the CDR3 cannot be located on it reliably, and the CDR3 follows TCRdb's listing. Here the CDR3 reads CAISEGGPI. This chain links TRBV10-3 with TRBJ2-1; TRBD2 is the table's D call and was not checked against the DNA. Looked up from germline, CDR1 is ENHRY and CDR2 is SYGVKD. 9 amino acids form the CDR3, both terminal residues included.

V is TRBV27 and J is TRBJ2-7; D may be TRBD2 (6 bases). Between the trimmed V and J ends, which lost 5 bases and 4 bases, there was a span of 15 bases. Germline V gene lookup returns CDR1 MNHEY and CDR2 SMNVEV (reference sequence). The CDR3 consists of 14 residues. The CDR3 DNA follows: TGTGCCAGCAGTCCGGACCAGCGGGTATACGAGCAGTACTTC. Protein: CASSPDQRVYEQYF.

As to this clonotype: Germline and junction disagree at one end, which may indicate a read error. The chain uses TRBV19 and TRBJ2-1, with D possibly matching TRBD2 (6 bases). The germline CDR1 and CDR2 sequences are LNHDA and SQIVND (reference sequence). The CDR3 extends over 16 amino acids. For the CDR3, the DNA is TGTGCCAGTAGTACGAGTAGGGCGGGGAACTTTAATGAGCGGTTCTTC. Translation: CASSTSRAGNFNERFF.

Turning to this clonotype: The germline gene is not matched at one end of the junction; a read error may be the cause. This rearrangement joins TRBV19 to TRBJ1-2, with TRBD1 as a possible D gene (5 bases). Germline values: CDR1 LNHDA, CDR2 SQIVND (reference sequence). The CDR3 runs to 13 residues. CDR3 bases: TGTGCAAGTACTTCTCGTTGGGGGAGAGGCTACACCTTC. Translating it yields CASTSRWGRGYTF.

This clonotype was seen at least ten times. This chain connects TRBV19 to TRBJ2-3; 9 nucleotides line up with TRBD2. The germline V gene has CDR1 LNHDA and CDR2 SQIVND (reference sequence). This CDR3 region has 12 residues. V lost 3 bases, J lost 8 bases, and 0 bases stayed unmatched. CDR3 in DNA: TGTGCCAGTAGTATTAGCGGGAGTACGCAGTATTTT. Its protein is CASSISGSTQYF. The full variable domain, rest sourced from reference TRBV19 and TRBJ2-3, is DGGITQSPKYLFRKEGQNVTLSCEQNLNHDAMYWYRQDPGQGLRLIYYSQIVNDFQKGDIAEGYSVSREKKESFPLTVTSAQKNPTAFYLCASSISGSTQYFGPGTRLTVL.

About this clonotype: This may come from a read error, since a much larger clone is one base off. The rearrangement links TRBV20-1 to TRBJ2-7, with 8 bases matching TRBD2. This CDR3 has 15 residues. The germline V gene encodes CDR1 DFQATT and CDR2 SNEGSKA (reference sequence). V shed 0 bases and J 7 bases; nucleotides not matched to a gene: 11. The CDR3 nucleotides read TGCAGTGCTAGAGATGAGTCTAGCGGGCTGGGGGAGCAGTACTTC. Its translation is CSARDESSGLGEQYF.

This clonotype was counted once. V gene TRBV3-1 combines with J gene TRBJ2-1, with TRBD2 matching 8 bases. Germline CDR1 is LGHDT and CDR2 is YNNKEL (reference sequence). V gave up 2 bases and J gave up 2 bases; unmatched junction bases: 2. CDR3 size: 15 residues. This CDR3 is CASSQSLAAYNEQFF. As DNA, the CDR3 is TGTGCCAGCAGCCAATCACTAGCGGCCTACAATGAGCAGTTCTTC.

This clonotype has a handful of counts. This chain links TRBV7-9 with TRBJ2-3; D is possibly TRBD2 (6 bases). V dropped 1 base and J dropped 0 bases, with 11 bases sitting between them. CDR3 length equals 16 residues. CDR1 is SEHNR, CDR2 FQNEAQ, per germline (reference sequence). DNA of the CDR3: TGTGCCAGCAGCTTAGAACTAGGAGGGAGCACAGATACGCAGTATTTT. Its protein product is CASSLELGGSTDTQYF.

CDR3 in DNA: TGTGCCAGCGGGGGGGCTCCCAATGAGCAGTTCTTC. This encodes CASGGAPNEQFF. The rearrangement uses TRBV7-2 and TRBJ2-1, with TRBD2 as a possible D gene (7 bases). CDR1 is SGHTA, CDR2 FQGNSA, per germline. Trimming shortened V by 8 bases and J by 6 bases, and 11 bases separated the two germline ends. There are 12 residues in the CDR3.

A remark on this clonotype: A much larger clone differs from this one at a single base, so this may be a read error. The missing conserved phenylalanine or tryptophan at the end of this CDR3 makes a read error likely. The chain carries TRBV14 and TRBJ2-7; D gene uncertain. The germline V gene has CDR1 SGHDN and CDR2 FVKESK. The CDR3 is 11 residues long. The V end was cut by 1 base, the J end by 5 bases, with 3 bases between. The CDR3 loop reads CASSQANEQYL. CDR3 nucleotides: TGTGCCAGCAGCCAAGCGAACGAGCAGTACCTC.

Concerning this clonotype itself: A much bigger clone sits one base away, suggesting this may be a read error. As the CDR3 is not closed by the conserved phenylalanine or tryptophan, this likely results from a read error. V and J are TRBV6-9 and TRBJ2-7; 7 nucleotides align to TRBD2. The trim removed 3 bases at V and 2 bases at J, leaving 10 bases unmatched. Germline V gene lookup returns CDR1 MNHGY and CDR2 SVAAGI. This CDR3 is 16 amino acids long. CDR3 loop: CASSYSLGGTTYEQYL. CDR3 DNA sequence: TGTGCCAGCAGTTACTCGCTCGGGGGGACCACCTACGAGCAGTACTTA.

This clonotype came up many times. The rearrangement joins TRBV2 to TRBJ1-1; 7 bases align to TRBD1. CDR1 and CDR2 (germline): SNHLY, FYNNEI. This CDR3 spans 12 amino acids. Germline trimming cut 4 bases from V and 4 bases from J; bases unmatched to any gene: 0. CDR3 loop: CASSGDSTEAFF. CDR3 sequence (DNA): TGTGCCAGCAGTGGGGACAGCACTGAAGCTTTCTTT.

This clonotype was picked up many times. The chain employs TRBV7-9 and TRBJ2-7, with a tentative D call TRBD2 (6 bases). The V end lost 7 bases, the J end lost 2 bases, and 15 bases lay between the germline ends. CDR3 size: 14 residues. Germline assignment: CDR1 SEHNR and CDR2 FQNEAQ (reference sequence). For the CDR3, the DNA is TGTGCCAGCATGGCGGCGGGGAGGACCTACGAGCAGTACTTC. The encoded protein is CASMAAGRTYEQYF.

This clonotype has only a few counts. The chain carries TRBV7-2 and TRBJ2-7; 12 bases match TRBD2. V lost 3 bases, J lost 5 bases, and 8 bases stayed unmatched. The V gene's germline CDR1 is SGHTA and CDR2 FQGNSA. This CDR3 spans 16 amino acids. The CDR3: CASSFASGRALNEQYF. The DNA for the CDR3 is TGTGCCAGCAGCTTTGCTAGCGGGAGGGCCCTTAACGAGCAGTACTTC.